This TCR beta chain derives from a study of shared clonotypes between healthy human individuals. Comment on this clone: Antigen specificity is unknown.

Naivety among CD8 cells was defined by CD45RO negativity and positive CCR7 selection, thereby excluding terminally differentiated effector memory CD45RA+ cells. Clones were sequenced by immunoSEQ multiplex PCR, and TCRdb holds only the in-frame ones, with some missing. The data show roughly 1,800,000 clones, with over 85% seen just once and 0.9% to 1.5% held by the top ten. Study-wide findings and caveats: Non-shared clonotypes had lower generation probabilities than clonotypes shared by all four sorted-subset donors. Rarefaction indicated that sorted-subset sequencing remained incomplete although depth was large.

CDR3 length equals 12 residues. The germline V gene encodes CDR1 SGHNT and CDR2 YENEEA. V dropped 5 bases and J dropped 6 bases, with 11 bases sitting between them. The chain is built from TRBV11-3 and TRBJ2-7; D might be TRBD2 (6 bases). The sequence came from a man aged 18 to 29 in good health. The sequenced sample was naive CD8+ T cells sorted from blood. The chain's CDR3 is CASSPGGSEQYF. CDR3 nucleotides: TGTGCCAGCAGCCCCGGAGGGTCCGAGCAGTACTTC.